The 26 T cell receptor beta chains given below trace back to one sample, sequenced in a study of T cell responses to AZD1222 COVID-19 vaccine. Repertoires were generated with immunoSEQ multiplex PCR, while TCRdb's copy carries only in-frame clones and drops some. The sample lists about 97,000 clones, roughly nine tenths occurring once. The sequenced sample was peripheral blood, obtained on day 0 of AZD1222 vaccination. Receptors were obtained from an adult in good health.

This chain links TRBV5-1 with TRBJ2-2, with TRBD2 matching 11 bases. Germline V gene data show CDR1 as SGHRS and CDR2 as YFSETQ. CDR3 length equals 19 residues. The trim removed 4 bases at V and 3 bases at J, leaving 14 bases unmatched. CDR3 protein: CASSPMTSGKGLHTGELFF. The CDR3 region has the DNA TGCGCCAGCAGCCCAATGACTAGCGGGAAAGGTCTGCACACCGGGGAGCTGTTTTTT. Full variable domain (missing parts from reference TRBV5-1 and TRBJ2-2): KAGVTQTPRYLIKTRGQQVTLSCSPISGHRSVSWYQQTPGQGLQFLFEYFSETQRNKGNFPGRFSGRQFSNSRSEMNVSTLELGDSALYLCASSPMTSGKGLHTGELFFGEGSRLTVL.

The V call is TRBV18, the J call TRBJ2-1; no reliable D call. V gave up 3 bases and J gave up 4 bases, with 10 bases separating them. Germline V gene lookup returns CDR1 KGHSH and CDR2 LQKENI. The CDR3 sequence is 14 residues long. CDR3 nucleotide sequence: TGTGCCAGCTCACCGACCGACGGATACAATGAGCAGTTCTTC. It specifies CASSPTDGYNEQFF.

This chain uses TRBV24-1 with TRBJ1-1; 7 bases are shared with TRBD1. The CDR3 sequence is 13 residues long. Trimming removed 7 bases from V and 4 bases from J; junction bases left unmatched: 5. Germline lookup yields CDR1 KGHDR and CDR2 SFDVKD. In nucleotides, the CDR3 is TGTGCCACCAGGGACAGGATGAGCACTGAAGCTTTCTTT. Amino acids: CATRDRMSTEAFF.

The V gene is TRBV29-1, the J gene TRBJ2-7; D uncertain. Looked up from germline, CDR1 is SQVTM and CDR2 is ANQGSEA. Trimming cost V 2 bases and J 0 bases, with 5 bases left between them. There are 12 residues in the CDR3. CDR3 nucleotide sequence: TGCAGCGTTGAAATCACCTCCTACGAGCAGTACTTC. Encoded protein: CSVEITSYEQYF.

The chain combines TRBV6-1 with TRBJ2-2; 9 positions match TRBD1. Germline V CDR1 and CDR2: MNHNS, SASEGT. Trimming at V came to 3 bases and at J to 3 bases, leaving 8 bases not matched to a gene. This CDR3 is built from 17 residues. The CDR3 loop is CASSDLGQGRDTGELFF. In DNA form, the CDR3 reads TGTGCCAGCAGTGATTTGGGACAGGGTAGGGACACCGGGGAGCTGTTTTTT.

The genes are TRBV21-1 and TRBJ2-1. TRBV21-1 is a pseudogene segment. The CDR3 loop spans 17 amino acids. CDR3 sequence: CASSKLLGTGTYNEQFF. The CDR3 DNA reads as TGTGCCAGCAGCAAATTGTTGGGGACGGGAACCTACAATGAGCAGTTCTTC.

The chain links TRBV6-6 to TRBJ1-5; D call uncertain. CDR3 size: 15 residues. With 4 bases removed from V and 0 bases from J, the gap between germline ends came to 10 bases. Germline V CDR1 and CDR2: MNHNY, SVGAGI (reference sequence). CDR3 nucleotide sequence: TGTGCCAGCAGTTTACGGACGGGTAGCAATCAGCCCCAGCATTTT. The encoded protein is CASSLRTGSNQPQHF.

The gene calls are TRBV19 and TRBJ2-2; D perhaps matches TRBD2 (7 bases). V gave up 5 bases and J gave up 5 bases, with 12 bases separating them. The CDR3 consists of 14 residues. From germline, CDR1 is LNHDA and CDR2 SQIVND (reference sequence). CDR3 DNA sequence: TGTGCCAGTAGTGACGGGGGGCAAACCGGGGAGCTGTTTTTT. Its translation is CASSDGGQTGELFF.

This clone has just one count. This chain joins TRBV7-2 and TRBJ1-3, with 10 bases aligning to TRBD1. This CDR3 is 15 amino acids long. V gave up 5 bases and J gave up 3 bases; unmatched junction bases: 4. Germline assignment: CDR1 SGHTA and CDR2 FQGNSA. CDR3 sequence: CASSNRDRGGNTIYF. The CDR3 DNA sequence: TGTGCCAGCAGCAACCGGGACAGGGGTGGAAACACCATATATTTT.

This chain uses TRBV5-1 with TRBJ1-2; D may be TRBD1 (6 bases). This CDR3 comprises 13 residues. V lost 9 bases, J lost 1 base, and 13 bases lay in between. Per the germline V gene, CDR1 is SGHRS and CDR2 is YFSETQ. DNA for the CDR3: TGCGCCATTAAGCACAGGGTTAACTATGGCTACACCTTC. Translating it yields CAIKHRVNYGYTF.

The J gene is TRBJ2-1, the V gene TRBV6-5, with 14 bases lining up with TRBD2. V gave up 6 bases and J gave up 9 bases; unmatched junction bases: 7. The CDR3 runs to 15 residues. The germline V gene has CDR1 MNHEY and CDR2 SVGAGI. The CDR3 sequence: CASSPGLAGGGEQFF. CDR3 DNA: TGTGCCAGCAGCCCAGGACTAGCGGGAGGTGGTGAGCAGTTCTTC.

The chain recombines TRBV7-3 with TRBJ2-2, with TRBD1 matching 8 bases. Germline lookup yields CDR1 SGHTA and CDR2 FQGTGA. The CDR3 runs 16 residues. The J segment lost 1 base and the V segment lost 5 bases, leaving 6 bases of the junction unmatched. CDR3: CASSTTGALNTGELFF. The DNA of the CDR3 is TGTGCCAGCAGCACGACAGGGGCACTGAACACCGGGGAGCTGTTTTTT.

J is TRBJ2-2 and V is TRBV4-1; possibly TRBD1 for D (6 bases). Deletions cut 2 bases from V and 4 bases from J, with 11 bases between. The CDR3 runs to 15 residues. Per germline, CDR1 MGHRA and CDR2 YSYEKL. This CDR3 reads CASSQIGQSTGELFF. The CDR3 DNA reads as TGCGCCAGCAGCCAAATTGGACAGTCCACCGGGGAGCTGTTTTTT.

The rearrangement links TRBV11-2 to TRBJ1-6; 7 nucleotides line up with TRBD1. Germline V gene lookup returns CDR1 SGHAT and CDR2 FQNNGV. After removal of 1 base from V and 6 bases from J, the junction contained 15 bases not matched to a gene. CDR3 length equals 19 residues. The CDR3 is CASSLGQGIGAIFNSPLHF. The CDR3 nucleotides read TGTGCCAGCAGCTTAGGACAGGGCATCGGGGCGATATTTAATTCACCCCTCCACTTT.

This chain links TRBV11-3 with TRBJ2-1; D is ambiguous. The CDR3 contains 15 residues. V lost 1 base and J 1 base, leaving 8 bases between the germline ends. Germline CDR1 and CDR2: SGHNT and YENEEA. The CDR3 loop is CASSLGGSSYNEQFF. The DNA of the CDR3 is TGTGCCAGCAGCTTAGGTGGGTCTTCCTACAATGAGCAGTTCTTC.

The chain employs TRBV27 and TRBJ1-1; unclear D gene. V lost 6 bases to trimming and J lost 3 bases, with 17 bases between them. This CDR3 comprises 15 residues. The germline V gene has CDR1 MNHEY and CDR2 SMNVEV (reference sequence). Here the CDR3 DNA reads TGTGCCAGCAGCTCTGGTAGAACGTCGTACACTGAAGCTTTCTTT. As protein: CASSSGRTSYTEAFF.

The V gene is TRBV2, the J gene TRBJ2-7, with 11 bases fitting TRBD2. The length of the CDR3 is 16 residues. Germline V gene data show CDR1 as SNHLY and CDR2 as FYNNEI. V dropped 1 base and J dropped 2; count of bases not matched to a gene: 4. For the CDR3, the DNA is TGTGCCAGCAGTGAAGGTCTAGCGGGGGGCACCTACGAGCAGTACTTC. Protein sequence: CASSEGLAGGTYEQYF.

The chain has TRBV30 and TRBJ2-3; the D gene is possibly TRBD2 (7 bases). The length of the CDR3 is 16 residues. Germline CDR1 is GTSNPN and CDR2 is SVGIG (reference sequence). Trimming took off 3 bases at V and 4 bases at J, with 20 bases between the two ends. The CDR3 bases are TGTGCCTGGAGGGCCCTGGGAGGGGGGGCGCCAGATACGCAGTATTTT. As protein: CAWRALGGGAPDTQYF.

The V and J genes are TRBV7-8 and TRBJ1-1; TRBD1 matches 9 bases. In germline, CDR1 is SGHVS, CDR2 FQNEAQ. J was trimmed by 4 bases and V by 5 bases; bases with no gene match: 8. The CDR3 is 15 residues long. The CDR3 reads CASSPRDRGATEAFF. The CDR3 DNA follows: TGTGCCAGCAGCCCCCGAGACAGGGGGGCCACTGAAGCTTTCTTT. The variable domain in full, completed from reference TRBV7-8 and TRBJ1-1, reads GAGVSQSPRYKVAKRGQDVALRCDPISGHVSLFWYQQALGQGPEFLTYFQNEAQLDKSGLPSDRFFAERPEGSVSTLKIQRTQQEDSAVYLCASSPRDRGATEAFFGQGTRLTVV.

This chain uses TRBV6-2 or TRBV6-3 with TRBJ2-7, with TRBD2 identical over 9 bases. CDR3 length equals 15 residues. Losses at the gene ends were 0 bases for V and 6 bases for J; bases not matched to a gene: 6. Looked up from germline, CDR1 is MNHEY and CDR2 is SVGEGT. CDR3 region: CASSYSSGSVSEQYF. The CDR3 nucleotides read TGTGCCAGCAGTTACTCTAGCGGGAGTGTATCCGAGCAGTACTTC.

CDR3 in amino acids: CASSFQGPEYYEQYF. CDR3 bases: TGTGCCAGCAGTTTCCAGGGGCCCGAATACTACGAGCAGTACTTC. V gene TRBV28 combines with J gene TRBJ2-7; a weak D match, TRBD1 (6 bases). Germline V gene sequence: CDR1 MDHEN, CDR2 SYDVKM. The V and J ends lost 3 bases and 3 bases respectively, with 15 bases between them. The CDR3 length is 15 residues.

V gene TRBV10-2 combines with J gene TRBJ2-3; 7 bases match TRBD2. V shed 2 bases, J shed 2 bases, and the junction held 4 bases outside the gene matches. The germline V gene encodes CDR1 WSHSY and CDR2 SAAADI. The length of the CDR3 is 15 residues. In DNA form, the CDR3 reads TGCGCCAGCAGTGAGGAACTAGCGACCACAGATACGCAGTATTTT. Its translation: CASSEELATTDTQYF.

The V gene is TRBV3-1 (or the pseudogene TRBV3-2), the J gene TRBJ1-2; TRBD1 matches at 7 bases. The CDR3 runs 14 residues. The germline CDR1 and CDR2 sequences are LGHDT and YNNKEL (reference sequence). The trim removed 6 bases at V and 3 bases at J, leaving 7 bases unmatched. CDR3 nucleotides: TGTGCCAGCAGTCTACAGGGGATGGACTATGGCTACACCTTC. It codes for CASSLQGMDYGYTF.

This clone was seen more than once but under ten times. The chain recombines TRBV7-6 with TRBJ2-7; 7 bases align to TRBD1. J lost 3 bases, V lost 4 bases, and 3 bases had no gene match. The CDR3 has 13 amino acids. Germline V gives CDR1 SGHVS, CDR2 FNYEAQ. DNA of the CDR3: TGTGCCAGCAGCTCAGGGGGTAGCTACGAGCAGTACTTC. This sequence encodes CASSSGGSYEQYF.

This clone was found a few times. The rearrangement uses TRBV19 and TRBJ1-5; D is unclear. V gave up 7 bases and J gave up 2 bases, with 12 bases separating them. Germline V gene lookup returns CDR1 LNHDA and CDR2 SQIVND (reference sequence). The CDR3 runs to 14 residues. CDR3 in DNA: TGTGCCAGTAAAGTGGTAATGGGCAATCAGCCCCAGCATTTT. Its translation: CASKVVMGNQPQHF.

The chain links TRBV7-3 to TRBJ1-2; the D is unclear. Germline V lookup: CDR1 SGHTA, CDR2 FQGTGA. CDR3 length: 14 amino acids. V was trimmed by 0 bases and J by 10 bases, leaving 15 bases between them. The CDR3 DNA sequence: TGTGCCAGCAGCTTAACCGGGTCCTCCTCCGCCTACACCTTC. The encoded protein is CASSLTGSSSAYTF.